Sequencing of this TCR beta chain was carried out in a study of T cell responses to AZD1222 COVID-19 vaccine. The study, taken as a whole, reports: Baseline serostatus was positive in only six AZD1222 recipients.

With respect to this clone: Its antigen is not identified.

Only in-frame clones appear in the TCRdb table, and some are missing; sequencing was by immunoSEQ multiplex PCR. The table lists 140,000 to 150,000 clones, 80% to 90% of them singletons. This TCR was sampled from an adult in good health. The material was peripheral blood, obtained on day 0 of AZD1222 vaccination.

CDR3 in amino acids: CASSFNLGPGGAEAFF. The DNA for the CDR3 is TGTGCCAGCAGTTTTAACCTCGGGCCGGGTGGGGCTGAAGCTTTCTTT. V gene TRBV28 combines with J gene TRBJ1-1; no firm D call. Trimming removed 3 bases at V and 6 bases at J, with 20 bases between. Germline V gives CDR1 MDHEN, CDR2 SYDVKM. This CDR3 spans 16 amino acids.